This T cell receptor (beta chain) appears in the sequencing data of a study of cytomegalovirus exposure and HLA in healthy donors (TCRdb year 2017). For the study in its entirety: In an earlier analysis of approximately 640 of the donors, 276 Gb of sequence data and 117 million unique TCR beta sequences from roughly 190 million T cells were reported. Besides the first cohort of 666 subjects, a separate validation cohort made up of 120 different subjects was used. Genome-wide SNP genotypes for about 65% of the 666 donors were used in a later genetic analysis, which treated that subset as a discovery cohort. HLA typing included class I and class II loci at four-digit resolution. In the later analysis, no new phenotypic data were used to find candidate immune exposures; instead, reliance was placed on TCR beta sequences and their occurrence across donors. Typing coverage varied by locus: roughly 620-630 donors for A, B, C, DRB1 and DQB1; roughly 520 for DQA1; 600 to 610 for DPA1; around 450 for DPB1. In an earlier analysis of 500 to 650 of the donors, high-throughput TCR beta sequencing was used to judge whether each TCR beta V gene segment behaved as functional or pseudogenic. All discovery cohort repertoires had been generated on a single sequencing platform. The study combined high-throughput TCR immunosequencing, statistical association of individual TCRs with disease status, and machine learning to predict cytomegalovirus infection status. A later analysis re-examined previously published TCR beta repertoires from about 670 donors and added high-resolution HLA genotyping to investigate patterns of TCR occurrence. The study aimed to test whether signatures of past pathogen exposure could be identified by cataloging public T cell receptors. Of the roughly 400 genotyped donors, about 80% fell in the genetic ancestry cluster associated with self-reported Caucasian donors. The study profiled the T cell repertoires of more than 500 subjects by immunosequencing and related them to cytomegalovirus serostatus. An early release that covered roughly 600 HLA-typed donors contained approximately 300 gigabases of sequencing data and 65 million to 100 million unique TCR sequences. About five DR-DQ haplotypes were treated as single units for association and clustering because of strong linkage in the cohort. Across 300 to 500 genotyped donors of the cohort, an average of approximately 240,000 unique TCR beta nucleotide sequences per donor were sequenced, and roughly 20% of those sequences were non-productive. Donor age, sex, ethnicity and CMV serostatus were compiled alongside the repertoire data. What the authors observed across the whole study: The 87-base-pair reads could not distinguish some IMGT-functional V segments, including TRBV6-2 and TRBV6-3, so those segments were excluded. The sequencing pipeline was judged likely to have produced a cluster of highly shared sequence variants as a technical artifact. Only TCR beta chains were sequenced in this cohort, and the absence of alpha or paired-chain data limited detectable features. Because counts were too low, roughly 18 rarely observed V segments, including chromosome 9 orphons, were left out of the earlier analysis of a few hundred of the donors. In a later analysis, TCR association rates were found to vary across HLA loci, with the most associated TCRs seen for DRB1 alleles and the fewest for HLA-C alleles. A later genetic analysis associated a missense DCLRE1C variant with V-gene and J-gene trimming of TCR beta chains, and an independent cohort replicated the association. According to a later analysis, most CMV-associated TCR beta chains appeared to be HLA-restricted, and the HLA associations seemed to be driven largely by CMV exposure. Roughly uniform sequencing depth across donors was assumed in presence/absence analyses, although this assumption may not hold. In a later analysis, around 17,000 TCR beta sequences were associated with specific HLA alleles at a false discovery rate of 0.05. Three of the identified cytomegalovirus-associated TCR beta chains were confirmed in vitro to be specific for cytomegalovirus antigens. A later genetic analysis reported fewer N-insertions in productive TCRs among donors in an Asian-associated ancestry cluster than the roughly 690-donor mean. CMV serostatus was the only immune exposure information available for the cohort. Assigning TCR associations to individual alleles was difficult when HLA alleles, especially DR and DQ, strongly co-occurred. Cytomegalovirus status was reported to be diagnosed by the classifier with high specificity and sensitivity in both the original and validation cohorts. A further reported finding was that TCR beta sequences accurately predicted the HLA-A and HLA-B alleles for most subjects in the first cohort. Most TCR sequences were seen in very few donors, while some public TCRs were found in many individuals. According to a later analysis, parvovirus B19, influenza, CMV and Epstein-Barr virus appeared linked to several top co-occurrence clusters. The study listed 164 TCR beta chains as associated with cytomegalovirus. Because HLA typing was unavailable for some donors at each locus, only the typed subset was used in association tests. An earlier analysis of 450 to 750 of the donors showed that most TCR beta V segments appeared in productive rearrangements either about 90% or about 30% of the time, which broadly matched IMGT annotations. A later analysis found that HLA-associated TCR beta chains were more clonally expanded and had lower generation probabilities than equally common non-associated chains. The authors suggested that the approach could potentially be generalized to other disease states and immunological phenotypes. Correlated functional status among segregating V segments might be attributable to linkage disequilibrium, but an unknown experimental factor could not be ruled out.

The cohort comprised approximately 700 healthy bone marrow donors. At the time of sampling, all cohort members were nominally healthy, though unrecorded immune exposures were likely present. The donor was CMV seronegative and belonged to the group of more than 300 seronegative cohort members. A peripheral blood sample was provided by each donor, and peripheral blood mononuclear cells were used for TCR beta sequencing. The Qiagen DNeasy Blood Extraction Kit was used to extract genomic DNA from the blood cell samples. About this clone: This clone's antigen is unknown. No clone much larger than this one lies a single base away; base qualities are absent.

The library was obtained by the immunoSEQ multiplex PCR assay. The multiplex PCR relied on a mix of 60 forward primers for TCR Vbeta segments and 13 reverse primers for TCR Jbeta segments. The CDR3 region of rearranged TCR beta genes was amplified from genomic DNA with a multiplex PCR assay. On the Illumina HiSeq System, the amplified TCR beta libraries were sequenced as 87-base-pair reads. Regarding the original processing steps: A later analysis counted around 72 million unique TCR beta chains across the 550 to 700 repertoires, and some 12 million of these chains were shared by at least two donors. To remove PCR and sequencing errors, raw reads were error-corrected and collapsed into unique sequences using a nearest-neighbor algorithm that merged closely related sequences. Alignment of CDR3 sequences to IMGT reference sequences was used to assign V, D and J gene segments. For a sequence to be retained, at least a six-nucleotide match to both a V gene segment and a J gene segment was required. Rearrangements were called productive when the CDR3 lacked stop codons and stayed in frame with V and J; all others were non-productive. CDR3 was defined according to IMGT convention as the region running from the second conserved V-encoded cysteine to the conserved J-encoded phenylalanine. The earlier analysis of 550 to 650 of the donors excluded any sequence lacking an unambiguous match to a single V gene segment. In an earlier analysis of approximately 590 of the donors, V segments were called functional above 56.7% productive rearrangements and were called segregating when the between-donor standard deviation exceeded 5%. To diagnose cytomegalovirus status from the catalog of TCR beta chain sequences, a statistical classification framework was built. A later analysis assigned V and J genes by comparing TCR nucleotide sequences with IMGT/GENE-DB human TR gene sequences. The TCRdist pipeline was used in a later analysis to assign CDR3 sequences and most-parsimonious VDJ recombination scenarios. A later analysis defined each TCR beta chain by its CDR3 amino acid sequence plus V-gene family, and excluded reads lacking a unique V-gene family. A later analysis removed roughly 590 highly shared, low-generation-probability nucleotide sequences to deal with suspected cross-contamination and a sequencing artifact. A later analysis calculated a clonal expansion index for each public chain from normalized within-repertoire ranks of inferred template counts. A later analysis computed generation probabilities with a VDJ recombination model fitted to out-of-frame rearrangements, and checked the results against IGoR. A later analysis scored TCR-TCR, TCR-HLA and TCR-CMV co-occurrence with hypergeometric tests, applying a repertoire-size bias correction to TCR pairs. To estimate false discovery rates, a later analysis permuted the HLA or CMV assignments 20 times. In a later analysis, co-occurring TCRs were grouped using DBSCAN, and TCRdist sequence similarity was added for clustering within HLA-allele-positive subsets. Repertoires with fewer than 30,000 or more than 120,000 public chains, plus five repertoires with anomalous nucleotide sharing, were excluded from co-occurrence clustering. TCRdb's version of the immuneACCESS table is confined to in-frame rearrangements and falls short of the full clone set. An unresolved V gene accounts for under half of the shortfall where checked; the remainder is of unknown origin. The DNA was the basis for D and trimming; V, J and clone size are from that table. Within this sample are about 94,000 clones, with approximately 7.1% of them counted one time only. The ten largest clones capture about 2.3% of the sample.

The germline V gene yields KGHSH for CDR1 and LQKENI for CDR2. The CDR3, cysteine through phenylalanine, is 15 amino acids long. Left in the record is the CDR3 DNA by itself, 45 bases read in frame from the first base. Trimming leaves V shorter by 6 bases and J shorter by 6 bases, with the junction holding 10 bases beyond the gene matches. This sequence originates from a man in his fifties or sixties in good health and CMV-seronegative. Input material: PBMCs. The receptor chain draws on TRBV18 and TRBJ1-5, with TRBD1 identical over 8 junction bases. The encoded CDR3 is CASSLIQGGGQPQHF. The base sequence is TGTGCCAGCTCTCTTATACAGGGGGGTGGTCAGCCCCAGCATTTT.